This T cell receptor beta chain was sequenced during a study of blood T cell repertoires in COVID-19. The wider study: Sites across the United States, Italy and Spain contributed samples from acute and convalescent COVID-19. PBMCs, B-cell-depleted T cells, or T cells provided the cDNA or gDNA that made up the material.

The CDR3 spans 14 residues. The trim removed 2 bases at V and 7 bases at J, leaving 5 bases unmatched. Germline CDR1 and CDR2: SGHAT and FQNNGV. Authors' data handling: Nucleated cell counts were estimated from reference gene primer amplification. TCRdb keeps only in-frame clones here, not all; method: immunoSEQ multiplex PCR. D and trimming were read from the DNA, whereas the V and J calls and clone size are those reported in that table. Here the sample spans some 58,000 clones, over 75% being singletons. The source of this sequence is a man aged 40-49 years with acute or convalescent COVID-19. The source material was peripheral blood. This chain uses TRBV11-2 with TRBJ1-2; 9 nucleotides match TRBD1. CDR3 coding DNA: TGTGCCAGCAGCTTAACGGGACAGGGTGTTGGCTACACCTTC. Amino acids: CASSLTGQGVGYTF.